Following are 14 T cell receptor beta chains from one sample sequenced in a study of blood T cell repertoires in COVID-19. The assay was immunoSEQ multiplex PCR, and TCRdb's table has in-frame clones only and misses some. The data show over 250,000 clones, with about four fifths seen just once and roughly a tenth held by the top ten. Sequenced input: peripheral blood. The receptors derive from a woman in her 50s who had recovered from COVID-19.

The V call is TRBV3-1 (or the pseudogene TRBV3-2), the J call TRBJ2-2; weak D call: TRBD2 (5 bases). V lost 1 base and J lost 6, with 18 bases in between. This CDR3 has 17 residues. The germline V gene encodes CDR1 LGHDT and CDR2 YNNKEL (reference sequence). This CDR3 is CASSQVSPGTPSGELFF. In DNA form, the CDR3 reads TGTGCCAGCAGCCAAGTGTCCCCGGGAACACCGTCCGGGGAGCTGTTTTTT.

This chain links TRBV18 with TRBJ2-3, with 14 bases aligning to TRBD2. CDR3 length: 16 residues. Germline V lookup: CDR1 KGHSH, CDR2 LQKENI. V gave up 4 bases and J gave up 1 base; unmatched junction bases: 1. CDR3 coding DNA: TGTGCCAGCTCACAGGGACTAGCGGGGGGCACAGATACGCAGTATTTT. Its protein is CASSQGLAGGTDTQYF.

The V gene is TRBV7-2, the J gene TRBJ1-3, with D perhaps TRBD1 (6 bases). CDR1 and CDR2 from the germline V gene are SGHTA and FQGNSA. The CDR3 spans 16 residues. The ends were cut back, 6 bases at V and 0 bases at J, with 15 bases in the middle. The CDR3 sequence is CASRTSGANSGNTIYF. The CDR3 nucleotides are TGTGCCAGCAGAACATCAGGGGCAAACTCTGGAAACACCATATATTTT.

V usage is TRBV19 and J usage is TRBJ2-4; 7 bases are shared with TRBD1. There are 15 residues in the CDR3. J was trimmed by 1 base and V by 6 bases; bases with no gene match: 6. CDR1 is LNHDA, CDR2 SQIVND, per germline (reference sequence). This CDR3 is CASRSGQAAKNIQYF. CDR3 in DNA: TGTGCCAGTAGATCCGGACAGGCGGCCAAAAACATTCAGTACTTC.

This chain uses TRBV7-2 with TRBJ1-1; D is unresolved. Trimming stripped 3 bases from V and 1 base from J, with 9 bases between. Looked up from germline, CDR1 is SGHTA and CDR2 is FQGNSA. The CDR3 spans 14 residues. CDR3: CASSFPRGNTEAFF. The DNA for the CDR3 is TGTGCCAGCAGCTTCCCGCGAGGGAACACTGAAGCTTTCTTT.

J is TRBJ2-3 and V is TRBV4-1; D not resolved. Trimming took off 0 bases at V and 1 base at J, with 11 bases between the two ends. This CDR3 region has 16 residues. Germline lookup yields CDR1 MGHRA and CDR2 YSYEKL. The CDR3 region is CASSQDKRFGTDTQYF. The CDR3 bases are TGCGCCAGCAGCCAAGATAAACGGTTTGGCACAGATACGCAGTATTTT.

The chain carries TRBV5-1 and TRBJ2-7; 10 nucleotides line up with TRBD1. Looked up from germline, CDR1 is SGHRS and CDR2 is YFSETQ. The CDR3 runs 17 residues. The J segment lost 6 bases and the V segment lost 3 bases, leaving 15 bases of the junction unmatched. The CDR3 here is CASSSFAGTGVSGEQYF. The CDR3 region has the DNA TGCGCCAGCAGCTCATTCGCCGGGACAGGGGTCTCCGGCGAGCAGTACTTC.

This clone was detected only a few times. The chain carries TRBV19 and TRBJ1-2, with 8 positions matching TRBD1. The CDR3 spans 13 residues. The germline CDR1 and CDR2 sequences are LNHDA and SQIVND (reference sequence). The V segment lost 4 bases and the J segment 5 bases; nucleotides outside the gene matches: 3. This CDR3 is CASSTGDRYGYTF. The CDR3 DNA reads TGTGCCAGTAGTACCGGGGACAGGTATGGCTACACCTTC.

The CDR3 reads CASSLRTGGFGGYTF. The CDR3 DNA reads TGTGCCAGCAGTTTGAGGACAGGGGGTTTTGGCGGCTACACCTTC. V is TRBV28 and J is TRBJ1-2, with 10 bases fitting TRBD1. The V and J ends lost 3 bases and 8 bases, in that order; junction bases with no gene match: 9. CDR3 length: 15 amino acids. Germline V gene lookup returns CDR1 MDHEN and CDR2 SYDVKM.

V gene TRBV4-1 combines with J gene TRBJ2-5; a weak D match, TRBD2 (5 bases). V was cut by 1 base and J by 5 bases, with 14 bases left in between. The CDR3 has 15 amino acids. CDR1 and CDR2 (germline): MGHRA, YSYEKL. The DNA for the CDR3 is TGCGCCAGCAGCCAAGGTTCGACTAACGCGGAGACCCAGTACTTC. This sequence encodes CASSQGSTNAETQYF.

The chain has TRBV19 and TRBJ2-7; D is unresolved. Germline V gene data show CDR1 as LNHDA and CDR2 as SQIVND (reference sequence). This CDR3 region has 15 residues. V shed 3 bases and J shed 2 bases, with 14 bases lying between them. The CDR3 loop reads CASSIYFGFAYEQYF. The CDR3 region has the DNA TGTGCCAGTAGTATTTACTTCGGGTTCGCCTACGAGCAGTACTTC.

This clone has just one count. The chain's CDR3 is CASSRNGGASTEAFF. The DNA for the CDR3 is TGTGCCAGCTCACGAAACGGGGGGGCAAGCACTGAAGCTTTCTTT. The chain is built from TRBV18 and TRBJ1-1, with D possibly matching TRBD1 (6 bases). In germline, CDR1 is KGHSH, CDR2 LQKENI. The CDR3 covers 15 residues. Trimming pared 4 bases from V and 4 bases from J, leaving 16 bases between.

This clone has a single count. The chain is built from TRBV7-3 and TRBJ1-1, with 11 bases fitting TRBD1. V shed 5 bases and J 4 bases; nucleotides not matched to a gene: 6. Looked up from germline, CDR1 is SGHTA and CDR2 is FQGTGA. The CDR3 is 15 amino acids. As DNA, the CDR3 is TGTGCCAGCAGCGCGGACAGGGGGCTGACCACTGAAGCTTTCTTT. This gives the protein CASSADRGLTTEAFF.

The chain couples TRBV24-1 to TRBJ2-7, with TRBD2 matching 7 bases. In germline, CDR1 is KGHDR, CDR2 SFDVKD. The CDR3 loop spans 15 amino acids. Unmatched junction bases numbered 8, after V lost 5 bases and J lost 2 bases. The CDR3 region has the DNA TGTGCCACCAGTGCCCCTTCGGGGGGTGCCTACGAGCAGTACTTC. Encoded protein: CATSAPSGGAYEQYF.